This T cell receptor beta chain stems from a study of cytomegalovirus exposure and HLA in healthy donors. About the study: About 84% of 398 genotyped donors fell in the Caucasian-associated ancestry cluster. Whole-study results and caveats: In vitro, three CMV-associated chains proved specific for CMV antigens. Sequencing likely generated an artifact that appeared as a cluster of highly shared sequence variants.

It was with 60 Vbeta and 13 Jbeta primers that the PCR ran. Sequencing was performed with immunoSEQ multiplex PCR; in TCRdb, only in-frame clones are kept and a portion is missing. The profile covers about 160,000 clones, with 75% to 85% appearing a single time and about 1.9% taken by the ten largest. On this clone itself: Its antigen is unknown.

Germline V CDR1 and CDR2: MNHEY, SMNVEV (reference sequence). The junction had 3 bases not matched to a gene; V was cut back by 5 bases and J by 7 bases. The CDR3 runs 13 residues. Healthy individuals who donated bone marrow served as the donors. This rearrangement joins TRBV27 to TRBJ1-3; 9 nucleotides line up with TRBD1. Material: PBMCs. The sequence derives from a woman aged 18-29 years in good health and CMV-seronegative. The CDR3 nucleotides are TGTGCCAGCAGTAGACAGGGGGAGAACACCATATATTTT. Its protein product is CASSRQGENTIYF.